This T cell receptor (beta chain) stems from a study of spatial heterogeneity in lung cancer. Study-wide results and limits: Ubiquitous expanded tumor TCRs were seen in blood more at resection than at follow-up.

About this clonotype itself: Antigen specificity is unknown.

Using its own MiXCR run on the 5' RACE reads, TCRdb lists one record per CDR3 protein. The sample records 40,000 to 50,000 distinct CDR3 sequences, under 12% being singletons. Germline V gene sequence: CDR1 SGDLS, CDR2 YYNGEE. Trimming left V 0 bases short and J 0 bases short, with 9 bases between. CDR3 length: 15 residues. The time point here: blood at routine non-recurrence follow-up after resection. The clonotype comes from a female donor with early-stage non-small cell lung cancer. Sequenced material: PBMCs, taken at follow-up. The chain links TRBV9 to TRBJ2-5, with no clear D. The CDR3: CASSVGGSYQETQYF. The CDR3 bases are TGTGCCAGCAGCGTAGGAGGTTCGTACCAAGAGACCCAGTACTTC.